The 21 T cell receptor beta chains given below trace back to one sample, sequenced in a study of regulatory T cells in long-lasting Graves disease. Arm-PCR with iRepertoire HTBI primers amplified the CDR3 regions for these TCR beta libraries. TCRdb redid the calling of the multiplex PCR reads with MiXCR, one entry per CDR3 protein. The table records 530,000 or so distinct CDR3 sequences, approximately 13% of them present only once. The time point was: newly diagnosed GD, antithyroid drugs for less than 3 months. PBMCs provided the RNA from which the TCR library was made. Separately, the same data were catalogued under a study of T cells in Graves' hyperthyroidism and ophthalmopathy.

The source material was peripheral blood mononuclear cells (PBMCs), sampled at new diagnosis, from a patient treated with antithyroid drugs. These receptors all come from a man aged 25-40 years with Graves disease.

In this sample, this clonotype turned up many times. CDR3 loop: CASSSGQGRSAYEQYF. Here the CDR3 DNA reads TGTGCCAGCAGCTCGGGACAGGGACGATCCGCATACGAGCAGTACTTC. V is TRBV7-9 and J is TRBJ2-7, with TRBD1 matching over 9 bases. The germline CDR1 and CDR2 sequences are SEHNR and FQNEAQ (reference sequence). The CDR3 is 16 residues long. V gave up 4 bases and J gave up 4 bases; unmatched junction bases: 11.

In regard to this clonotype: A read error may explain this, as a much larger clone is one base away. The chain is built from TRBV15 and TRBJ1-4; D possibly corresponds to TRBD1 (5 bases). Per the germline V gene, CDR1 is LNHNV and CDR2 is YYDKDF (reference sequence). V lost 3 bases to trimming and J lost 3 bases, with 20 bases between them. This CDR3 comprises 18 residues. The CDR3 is CATSSPGRGVLANEKLFF. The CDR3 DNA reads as TGTGCCACCAGCAGTCCGGGACGGGGGGTCTTGGCTAATGAAAAACTGTTTTTT.

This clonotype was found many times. CDR3 coding DNA: TGTGCCAGTGGACATAACGAGCAGTACTTC. Protein: CASGHNEQYF. The chain links TRBV27 to TRBJ2-7, with D possibly being TRBD1 (5 bases). The V end was cut by 9 bases, the J end by 5 bases, with 8 bases between. CDR1 is MNHEY and CDR2 is SMNVEV in the germline V gene (reference sequence). The CDR3 length is 10 residues.

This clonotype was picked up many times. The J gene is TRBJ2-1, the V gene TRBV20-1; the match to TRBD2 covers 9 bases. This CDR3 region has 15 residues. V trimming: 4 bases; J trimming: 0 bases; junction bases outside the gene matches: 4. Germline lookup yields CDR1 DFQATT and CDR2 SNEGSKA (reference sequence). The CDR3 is CSAKTSGSSYNEQFF. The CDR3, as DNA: TGCAGTGCTAAGACTAGCGGAAGCTCCTACAATGAGCAGTTCTTC.

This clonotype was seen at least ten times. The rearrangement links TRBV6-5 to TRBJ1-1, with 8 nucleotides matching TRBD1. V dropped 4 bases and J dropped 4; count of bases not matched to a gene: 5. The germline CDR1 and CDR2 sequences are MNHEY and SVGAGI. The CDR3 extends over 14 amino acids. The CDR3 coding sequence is TGTGCCAGCAGTTCCAACGACAGGGGCACTGAAGCTTTCTTT. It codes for CASSSNDRGTEAFF.

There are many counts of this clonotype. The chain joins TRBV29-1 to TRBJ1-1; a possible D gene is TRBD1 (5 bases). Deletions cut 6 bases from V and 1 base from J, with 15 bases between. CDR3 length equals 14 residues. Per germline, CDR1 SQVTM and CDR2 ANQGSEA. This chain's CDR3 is CSVLDSGENTEAFF. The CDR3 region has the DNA TGCAGCGTCCTCGACAGTGGGGAGAACACTGAAGCTTTCTTT.

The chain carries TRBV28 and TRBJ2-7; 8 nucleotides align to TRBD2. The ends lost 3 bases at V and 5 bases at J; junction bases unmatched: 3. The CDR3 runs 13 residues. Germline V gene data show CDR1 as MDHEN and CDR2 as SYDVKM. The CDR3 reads CASSFGGADEQYF. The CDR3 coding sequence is TGTGCCAGCAGTTTCGGGGGGGCTGACGAGCAGTACTTC.

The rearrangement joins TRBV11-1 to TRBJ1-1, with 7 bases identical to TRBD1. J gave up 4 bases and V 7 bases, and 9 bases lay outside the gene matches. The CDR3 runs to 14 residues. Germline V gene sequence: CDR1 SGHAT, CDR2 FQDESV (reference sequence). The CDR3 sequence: CASKGRRGPTEAFF. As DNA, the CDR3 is TGTGCCAGCAAGGGGCGGAGGGGGCCCACTGAAGCTTTCTTT.

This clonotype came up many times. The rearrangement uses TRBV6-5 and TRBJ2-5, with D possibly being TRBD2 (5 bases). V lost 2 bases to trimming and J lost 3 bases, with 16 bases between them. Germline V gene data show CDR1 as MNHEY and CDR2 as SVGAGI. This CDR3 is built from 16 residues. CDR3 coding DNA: TGTGCCAGCAGTTACCTACCCGGAACGGGAAAAGAGACCCAGTACTTC. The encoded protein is CASSYLPGTGKETQYF.

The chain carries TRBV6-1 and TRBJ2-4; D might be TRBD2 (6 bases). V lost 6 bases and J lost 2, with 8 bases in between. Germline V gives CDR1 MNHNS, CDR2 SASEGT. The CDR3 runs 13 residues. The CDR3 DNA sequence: TGTGCCAGCAGAGCGGGTTCCAAAAACATTCAGTACTTC. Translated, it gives CASRAGSKNIQYF.

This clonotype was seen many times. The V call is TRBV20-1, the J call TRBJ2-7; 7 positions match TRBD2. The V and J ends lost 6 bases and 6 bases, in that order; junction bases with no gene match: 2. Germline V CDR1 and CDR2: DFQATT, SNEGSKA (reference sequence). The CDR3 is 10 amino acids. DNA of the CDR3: TGCAGTGCAGAGCGGGGCGAGCAGTACTTC. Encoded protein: CSAERGEQYF.

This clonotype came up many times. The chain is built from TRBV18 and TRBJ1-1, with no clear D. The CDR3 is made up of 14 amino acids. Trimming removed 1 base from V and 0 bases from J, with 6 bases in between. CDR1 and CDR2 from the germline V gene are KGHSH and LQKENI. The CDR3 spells CASSPQVMNTEAFF. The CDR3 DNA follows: TGTGCCAGCTCACCACAGGTCATGAACACTGAAGCTTTCTTT.

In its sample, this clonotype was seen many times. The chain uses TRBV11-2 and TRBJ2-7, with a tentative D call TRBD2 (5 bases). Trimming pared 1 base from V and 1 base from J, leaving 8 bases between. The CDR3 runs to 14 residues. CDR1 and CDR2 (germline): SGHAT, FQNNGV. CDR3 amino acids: CASSLAPGSYEQYF. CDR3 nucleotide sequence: TGTGCCAGCAGCTTAGCCCCGGGATCCTACGAGCAGTACTTC. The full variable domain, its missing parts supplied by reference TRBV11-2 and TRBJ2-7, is EAGVAQSPRYKIIEKRQSVAFWCNPISGHATLYWYQQILGQGPKLLIQFQNNGVVDDSQLPKDRFSAERLKGVDSTLKIQPAKLEDSAVYLCASSLAPGSYEQYFGPGTRLTVT.

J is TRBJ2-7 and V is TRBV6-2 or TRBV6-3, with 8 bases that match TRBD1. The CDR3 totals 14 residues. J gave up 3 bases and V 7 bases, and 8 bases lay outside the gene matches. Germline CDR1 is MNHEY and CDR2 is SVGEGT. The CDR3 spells CASNAGTGLYEQYF. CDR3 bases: TGTGCCAGCAACGCCGGGACAGGACTCTACGAGCAGTACTTC.

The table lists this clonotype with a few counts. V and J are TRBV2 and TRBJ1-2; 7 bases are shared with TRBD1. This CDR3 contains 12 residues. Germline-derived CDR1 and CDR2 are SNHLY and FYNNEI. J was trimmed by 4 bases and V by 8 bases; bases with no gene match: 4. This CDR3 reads CASEGDSYGYTF. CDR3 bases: TGTGCCAGCGAGGGGGACAGCTATGGCTACACCTTC.

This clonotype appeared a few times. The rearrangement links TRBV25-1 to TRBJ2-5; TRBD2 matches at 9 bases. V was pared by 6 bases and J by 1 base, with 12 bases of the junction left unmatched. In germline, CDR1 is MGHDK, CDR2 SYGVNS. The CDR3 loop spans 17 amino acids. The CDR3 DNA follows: TGTGCCAGCAGCGCTATCAGCCCGACTAGCGGCCAAGAGACCCAGTACTTC. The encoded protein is CASSAISPTSGQETQYF.

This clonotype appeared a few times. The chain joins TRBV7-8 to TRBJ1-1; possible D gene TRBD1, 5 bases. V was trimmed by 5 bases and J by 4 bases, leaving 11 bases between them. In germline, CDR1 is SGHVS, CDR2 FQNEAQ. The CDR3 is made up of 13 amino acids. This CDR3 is CASSARVPTEAFF. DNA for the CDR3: TGTGCCAGCAGCGCCAGGGTGCCCACTGAAGCTTTCTTT.

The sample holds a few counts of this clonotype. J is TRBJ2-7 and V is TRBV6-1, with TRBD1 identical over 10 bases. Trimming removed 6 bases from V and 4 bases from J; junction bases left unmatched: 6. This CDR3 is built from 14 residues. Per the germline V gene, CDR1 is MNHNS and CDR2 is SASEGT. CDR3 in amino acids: CASRAPGQGYEQYF. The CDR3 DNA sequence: TGTGCCAGCAGAGCACCGGGACAGGGGTACGAGCAGTACTTC.

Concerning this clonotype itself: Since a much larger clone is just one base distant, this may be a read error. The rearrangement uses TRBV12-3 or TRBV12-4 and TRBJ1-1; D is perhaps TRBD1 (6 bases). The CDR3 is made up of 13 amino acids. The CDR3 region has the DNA TGTGCCAGCAGCCGGGACATGAACGCTGAAGCTTTCTTT. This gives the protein CASSRDMNAEAFF.

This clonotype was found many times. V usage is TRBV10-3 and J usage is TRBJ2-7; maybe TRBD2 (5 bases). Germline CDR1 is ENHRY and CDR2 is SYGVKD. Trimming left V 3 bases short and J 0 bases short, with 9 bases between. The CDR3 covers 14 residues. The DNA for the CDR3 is TGTGCCATCAGTGATTCCGGGATCTCCTACGAGCAGTACTTC. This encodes CAISDSGISYEQYF.

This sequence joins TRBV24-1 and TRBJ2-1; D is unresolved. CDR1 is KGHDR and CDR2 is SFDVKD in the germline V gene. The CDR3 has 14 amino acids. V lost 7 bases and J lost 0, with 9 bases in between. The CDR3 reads CATRGVDSYNEQFF. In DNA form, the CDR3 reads TGTGCCACCAGGGGCGTAGACTCCTACAATGAGCAGTTCTTC.